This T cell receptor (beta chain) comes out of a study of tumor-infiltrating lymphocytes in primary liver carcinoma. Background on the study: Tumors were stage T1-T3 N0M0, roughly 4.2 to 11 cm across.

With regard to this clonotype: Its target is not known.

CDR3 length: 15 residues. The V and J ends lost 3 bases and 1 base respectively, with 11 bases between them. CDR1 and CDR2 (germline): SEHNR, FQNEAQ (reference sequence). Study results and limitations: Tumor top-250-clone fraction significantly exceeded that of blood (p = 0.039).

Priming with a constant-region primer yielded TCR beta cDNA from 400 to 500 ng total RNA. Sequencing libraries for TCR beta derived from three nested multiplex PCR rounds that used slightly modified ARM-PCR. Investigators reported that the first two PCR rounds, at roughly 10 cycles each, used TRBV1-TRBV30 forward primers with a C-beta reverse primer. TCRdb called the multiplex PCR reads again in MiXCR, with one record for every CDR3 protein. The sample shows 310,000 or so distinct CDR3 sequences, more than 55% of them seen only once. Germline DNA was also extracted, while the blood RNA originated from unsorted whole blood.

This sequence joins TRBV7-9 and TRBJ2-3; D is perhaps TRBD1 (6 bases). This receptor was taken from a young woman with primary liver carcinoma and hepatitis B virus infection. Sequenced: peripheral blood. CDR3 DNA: TGTGCCAGCAGCTTTTCCTGGACAGGCACAGATACGCAGTATTTT. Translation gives CASSFSWTGTDTQYF.